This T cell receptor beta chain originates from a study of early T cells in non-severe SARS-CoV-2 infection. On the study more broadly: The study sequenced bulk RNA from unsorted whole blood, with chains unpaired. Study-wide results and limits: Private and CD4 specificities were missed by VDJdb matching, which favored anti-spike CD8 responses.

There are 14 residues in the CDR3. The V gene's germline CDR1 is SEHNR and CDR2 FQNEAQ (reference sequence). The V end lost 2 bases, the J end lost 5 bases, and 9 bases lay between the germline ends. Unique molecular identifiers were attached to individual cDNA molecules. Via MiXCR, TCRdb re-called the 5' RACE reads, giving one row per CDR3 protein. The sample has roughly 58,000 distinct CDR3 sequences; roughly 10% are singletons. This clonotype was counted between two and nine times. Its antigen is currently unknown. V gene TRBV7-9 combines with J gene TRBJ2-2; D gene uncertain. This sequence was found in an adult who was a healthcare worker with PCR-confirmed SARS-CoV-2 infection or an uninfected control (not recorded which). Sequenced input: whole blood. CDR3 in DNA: TGTGCCAGCAGCTTACTCGCAACAACCGGGGAGCTGTTTTTT. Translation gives CASSLLATTGELFF.